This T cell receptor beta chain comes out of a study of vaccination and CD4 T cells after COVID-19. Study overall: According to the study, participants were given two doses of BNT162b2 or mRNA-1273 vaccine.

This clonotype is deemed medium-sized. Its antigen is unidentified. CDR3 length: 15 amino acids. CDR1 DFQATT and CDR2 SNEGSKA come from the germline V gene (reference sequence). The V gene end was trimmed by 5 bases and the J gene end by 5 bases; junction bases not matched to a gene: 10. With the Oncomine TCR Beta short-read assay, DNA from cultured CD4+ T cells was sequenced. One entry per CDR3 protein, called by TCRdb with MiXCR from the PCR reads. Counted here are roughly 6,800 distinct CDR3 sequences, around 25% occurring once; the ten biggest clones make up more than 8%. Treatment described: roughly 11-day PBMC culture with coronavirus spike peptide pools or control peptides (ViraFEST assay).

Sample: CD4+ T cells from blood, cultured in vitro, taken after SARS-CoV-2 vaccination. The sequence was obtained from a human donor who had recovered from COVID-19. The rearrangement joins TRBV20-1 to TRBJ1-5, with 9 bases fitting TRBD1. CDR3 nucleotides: TGCAGTGCTCGAGGGGCGGGACAGGGCGATCAGCCCCAGCATTTT. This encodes CSARGAGQGDQPQHF.